The 32 T cell receptor beta chains given below trace back to one sample, sequenced in a study of blood T cell repertoires in COVID-19. Sequencing used immunoSEQ multiplex PCR; TCRdb keeps in-frame clones, though not all of them. The profile shows 40,000 to 55,000 clones, 85% to 95% of them singletons. Material for sequencing was peripheral blood. The receptors come from a woman older than 75 with acute or convalescent COVID-19.

The CDR3 protein is CAIRTGGSRIAEAFF. The DNA of the CDR3 is TGTGCCATCAGAACAGGGGGCTCGCGAATCGCTGAAGCTTTCTTT. J is TRBJ1-1 and V is TRBV10-3; 9 bases agree with TRBD1. Per the germline V gene, CDR1 is ENHRY and CDR2 is SYGVKD. J was trimmed by 6 bases and V by 6 bases; bases with no gene match: 11. The CDR3 spans 15 residues.

The chain uses TRBV6-2 or TRBV6-3 and TRBJ1-2, with D possibly TRBD1 on 6 matching bases. V was clipped by 2 bases and J by 5 bases, with 12 bases between them. The germline V gene has CDR1 MNHEY and CDR2 SVGEGT. There are 14 residues in the CDR3. CDR3 sequence (DNA): TGTGCCAGCAGTTACCTGGACAGTAAATATGGCTACACCTTC. This codes for CASSYLDSKYGYTF.

V gene TRBV6-2 or TRBV6-3 combines with J gene TRBJ1-1; D is uncertain. Deletions cut 2 bases from V and 4 bases from J, with 11 bases between. The CDR3 runs to 14 residues. Germline V gene lookup returns CDR1 MNHEY and CDR2 SVGEGT. The CDR3 protein is CASSYPPERTEAFF. The CDR3 nucleotides read TGTGCCAGCAGTTACCCACCAGAGCGCACTGAAGCTTTCTTT.

The V call is TRBV4-3, the J call TRBJ2-4; 7 bases fit TRBD1. Looked up from germline, CDR1 is LGHNA and CDR2 is YSLEER. This CDR3 comprises 17 residues. Trimming cost V 1 base and J 0 bases; bases outside gene matches: 6. The chain's CDR3 is CASSQGTGVQAKNIQYF. The CDR3 DNA follows: TGCGCCAGCAGCCAAGGTACAGGGGTACAAGCCAAAAACATTCAGTACTTC.

The gene calls are TRBV10-3 and TRBJ1-1; the match to TRBD1 covers 7 bases. Germline CDR1 reads ENHRY; CDR2 reads SYGVKD. The CDR3 covers 16 residues. J lost 5 bases, V lost 6 bases, and 15 bases had no gene match. CDR3 in amino acids: CAIRSTGAAWGTEAFF. The CDR3 bases are TGTGCCATCAGGTCCACAGGGGCCGCTTGGGGGACTGAAGCTTTCTTT.

The genes are TRBV5-4 and TRBJ2-7, with 7 bases lining up with TRBD1. J lost 3 bases, V lost 4 bases, and 10 bases had no gene match. The germline V gene has CDR1 SGHNT and CDR2 YYREEE (reference sequence). CDR3 length: 15 residues. DNA of the CDR3: TGTGCCAGCAGCAAGGGACAGAGCAGGGACTACGAGCAGTACTTC. Translated: CASSKGQSRDYEQYF.

The CDR3 DNA reads TGTGCCTGGAGTGTCGGGGGAACCACAGATACGCAGTATTTT. Its translation: CAWSVGGTTDTQYF. This chain links TRBV30 with TRBJ2-3; TRBD2 might be the D (6 bases). V lost 0 bases and J 2 bases, leaving 9 bases between the germline ends. Germline V CDR1 and CDR2: GTSNPN, SVGIG (reference sequence). CDR3 length: 14 amino acids.

The rearrangement links TRBV5-1 to TRBJ2-3; TRBD2 matches at 8 bases. Germline V gives CDR1 SGHRS, CDR2 YFSETQ. V lost 7 bases and J lost 8; bases outside the gene matches: 9. This CDR3 is built from 13 residues. This CDR3 reads CASEASGSATQYF. The CDR3 nucleotides are TGCGCCAGCGAGGCCAGCGGGAGTGCTACGCAGTATTTT.

In the case of this clone: The germline gene is not matched at one end of the junction; a read error may be the cause. The chain employs TRBV12-3 or TRBV12-4 and TRBJ2-5; 7 nucleotides line up with TRBD1. The CDR3 has 11 residues. The CDR3 coding sequence is TGCTCAGCCGGGACAGAGACGATCCAGTACTTC. It is translated as CSAGTETIQYF.

The chain couples TRBV14 to TRBJ2-1; no clear D. Germline V gene sequence: CDR1 SGHDN, CDR2 FVKESK. V was shortened by 2 bases and J by 6 bases, with 14 bases between the two germline ends. The CDR3 loop spans 15 amino acids. The CDR3 loop reads CASSQTGRPGNEQFF. DNA for the CDR3: TGTGCCAGCAGCCAAACCGGCCGCCCAGGCAATGAGCAGTTCTTC.

The chain employs TRBV5-4 and TRBJ2-2; TRBD2 matches at 8 bases. Per germline, CDR1 SGHNT and CDR2 YYREEE (reference sequence). The trim removed 4 bases at V and 2 bases at J, leaving 13 bases unmatched. The CDR3 has 18 amino acids. Written as DNA, the CDR3 is TGTGCCAGCAGCCCGGGGGGCGGGAGGACCCTTAACACCGGGGAGCTGTTTTTT. This translates into CASSPGGGRTLNTGELFF.

This sequence joins TRBV5-1 and TRBJ2-1; D is unresolved. Trimming shortened V by 0 bases and J by 4 bases, and 8 bases separated the two germline ends. This CDR3 has 14 amino acids. Per germline, CDR1 SGHRS and CDR2 YFSETQ. As DNA, the CDR3 is TGCGCCAGCAGCTTGGATGCCCTATACAATGAGCAGTTCTTC. Amino acids: CASSLDALYNEQFF.

The rearrangement uses TRBV9 and TRBJ1-1; 10 bases fit TRBD1. The CDR3 extends over 15 amino acids. J was trimmed by 1 base and V by 3 bases; bases with no gene match: 3. Germline CDR1 reads SGDLS; CDR2 reads YYNGEE. CDR3 region: CASSERDRGNTEAFF. The CDR3 DNA sequence: TGTGCCAGCAGCGAGAGGGACAGGGGGAACACTGAAGCTTTCTTT.

V and J are TRBV3-1 (or the pseudogene TRBV3-2) and TRBJ1-5, with 8 bases identical to TRBD1. Germline CDR1 LGHDT, CDR2 YNNKEL (reference sequence). CDR3 length: 14 amino acids. The V gene end was trimmed by 2 bases and the J gene end by 6 bases; junction bases not matched to a gene: 3. CDR3 sequence: CASSQQGAAQPQHF. In nucleotides, the CDR3 is TGTGCCAGCAGCCAACAGGGGGCAGCTCAGCCCCAGCATTTT.

The chain joins TRBV28 to TRBJ2-4; D not resolved. This CDR3 region has 15 residues. Trimming pared 7 bases from V and 0 bases from J, leaving 13 bases between. Germline V gene lookup returns CDR1 MDHEN and CDR2 SYDVKM. The CDR3 nucleotides read TGTGCCAGCAACTCCGAAGAACTAGCCAAAAACATTCAGTACTTC. Translated, it gives CASNSEELAKNIQYF.

This chain uses TRBV6-2 or TRBV6-3 with TRBJ2-7, with 7 bases aligning to TRBD2. V shed 5 bases, J shed 4 bases, and the junction held 17 bases outside the gene matches. CDR1 and CDR2 (germline): MNHEY, SVGEGT. The CDR3 is 17 amino acids. The CDR3 DNA reads as TGTGCCAGCAGTAAAGTTTCACTACTAGCGAGAGAATACGAGCAGTACTTC. This codes for CASSKVSLLAREYEQYF.

This clone was recorded only once. The chain uses TRBV6-5 and TRBJ2-7; D possibly corresponds to TRBD1 (6 bases). This CDR3 spans 16 amino acids. V shed 0 bases and J shed 4 bases, with 16 bases lying between them. The germline gives CDR1 MNHEY, CDR2 SVGAGI. The CDR3 coding sequence is TGTGCCAGCAGTTACTCGATGTTAGGACAGCTTTACGAGCAGTACTTC. As protein: CASSYSMLGQLYEQYF.

The J gene is TRBJ1-3, the V gene TRBV7-9; no definite D call. Trimming removed 5 bases from V and 0 bases from J, with 14 bases in between. This CDR3 is built from 16 residues. Looked up from germline, CDR1 is SEHNR and CDR2 is FQNEAQ (reference sequence). The CDR3 spells CASSDLRGSSGNTIYF. The CDR3 DNA follows: TGTGCCAGCAGCGATCTACGGGGAAGCTCTGGAAACACCATATATTTT. Drawing the rest from reference TRBV7-9 and TRBJ1-3, the complete variable domain is DTGVSQNPRHKITKRGQNVTFRCDPISEHNRLYWYRQTLGQGPEFLTYFQNEAQLEKSRLLSDRFSAERPKGSFSTLEIQRTEQGDSAMYLCASSDLRGSSGNTIYFGEGSWLTVV.

This rearrangement joins TRBV18 to TRBJ1-1, with D uncertain. Trimming shortened V by 0 bases and J by 11 bases, and 13 bases separated the two germline ends. The CDR3 consists of 13 residues. Looked up from germline, CDR1 is KGHSH and CDR2 is LQKENI. The CDR3 region has the DNA TGTGCCAGCTCACCACCGCAGAGGGAGGTGGCTTTCTTT. This encodes CASSPPQREVAFF.

The chain is built from TRBV14 and TRBJ1-5; tentatively, D is TRBD1 (5 bases). V was cut by 2 bases and J by 7 bases, with 9 bases left in between. Germline V gene lookup returns CDR1 SGHDN and CDR2 FVKESK. This CDR3 region has 13 residues. The CDR3 DNA sequence: TGTGCCAGCAGCCAATACGGGGGGCAGCCCCAGCATTTT. Protein: CASSQYGGQPQHF.

The chain has TRBV7-3 and TRBJ1-5; 8 bases agree with TRBD1. Unmatched junction bases numbered 28, after V lost 5 bases and J lost 7 bases. CDR3 length equals 21 residues. Germline V gene lookup returns CDR1 SGHTA and CDR2 FQGTGA. CDR3 in amino acids: CASSPLPGGEKSGFGWQPQHF. CDR3 bases: TGTGCCAGCAGCCCCCTTCCAGGGGGCGAGAAGAGTGGATTTGGGTGGCAGCCCCAGCATTTT.

This clone has just one count. The chain combines TRBV7-8 with TRBJ1-2; the match to TRBD1 covers 9 bases. The V gene's germline CDR1 is SGHVS and CDR2 FQNEAQ. The CDR3 extends over 13 amino acids. The ends lost 1 base at V and 8 bases at J; junction bases unmatched: 2. The CDR3 DNA reads TGTGCCAGCAGCTTAGGACAGGGGGACGGCTACACCTTC. It yields the protein CASSLGQGDGYTF.

The chain recombines TRBV5-1 with TRBJ2-6, with D perhaps matching TRBD1 (5 bases). Trimming pared 5 bases from V and 0 bases from J, leaving 6 bases between. From germline, CDR1 is SGHRS and CDR2 YFSETQ. The CDR3 extends over 14 amino acids. In DNA form, the CDR3 reads TGCGCCAGCAGAGACAGCTCTGGGGCCAACGTCCTGACTTTC. Protein product: CASRDSSGANVLTF.

The rearrangement uses TRBV7-9 and TRBJ2-1; 7 nucleotides line up with TRBD1. Germline V CDR1 and CDR2: SEHNR, FQNEAQ (reference sequence). This CDR3 spans 15 amino acids. Unmatched junction bases numbered 8, after V lost 1 base and J lost 8 bases. The CDR3 loop is CASSLVVTGFDEQFF. CDR3 in DNA: TGTGCCAGCAGCTTAGTGGTGACAGGGTTCGATGAGCAGTTCTTC.

A few counts support this clone. CDR3 coding DNA: TGTGCCAGCAACCCCTCAGCTGTACAGGAGACCCAGTACTTC. Its translation is CASNPSAVQETQYF. The gene calls are TRBV11-2 and TRBJ2-5; D remains unclear. V lost 7 bases, J lost 5 bases, and 17 bases lay in between. Germline CDR1 and CDR2: SGHAT and FQNNGV. The CDR3 is 14 amino acids.

The chain employs TRBV19 and TRBJ1-3, with a possible D match to TRBD1 (6 bases). The V gene lost 7 bases and the J gene lost 2 bases, with 15 bases spanning the gap. From germline, CDR1 is LNHDA and CDR2 SQIVND (reference sequence). CDR3 length: 15 residues. The CDR3 nucleotides are TGTGCCAGTAAACCGAACAGGGAGCCTGGAAACACCATATATTTT. As protein: CASKPNREPGNTIYF.

The chain joins TRBV10-1 to TRBJ2-4; TRBD1 might be the D (7 bases). The CDR3 has 19 residues. The V gene lost 0 bases and the J gene lost 9 bases, with 27 bases spanning the gap. The germline CDR1 and CDR2 sequences are WNHNN and SYGVQD (reference sequence). Written as DNA, the CDR3 is TGCGCCAGCAGTGAGTCGGGGGGTCTTCCAGGGGGTTTTATGGTCATTCAGTACTTC. Protein sequence: CASSESGGLPGGFMVIQYF.

This clone was observed a single time. The chain couples TRBV7-9 to TRBJ1-5, with D maybe TRBD1 (6 bases). Trimming took off 5 bases at V and 7 bases at J, with 12 bases between the two ends. The CDR3 runs 13 residues. The germline V gene encodes CDR1 SEHNR and CDR2 FQNEAQ (reference sequence). The CDR3 spells CASSKAGAQPQHF. The DNA of the CDR3 is TGTGCCAGCAGCAAGGCGGGGGCCCAGCCCCAGCATTTT.

The chain recombines TRBV7-3 with TRBJ2-7; 13 bases fit TRBD2. V shed 6 bases and J 5 bases; nucleotides not matched to a gene: 7. The CDR3 spans 15 residues. Germline V lookup: CDR1 SGHTA, CDR2 FQGTGA. CDR3 DNA sequence: TGTGCCAGCAGTACCGGACTAGCGGGAGTTAACGAGCAGTACTTC. It yields the protein CASSTGLAGVNEQYF.

The chain recombines TRBV30 with TRBJ1-4; D may be TRBD1 (6 bases). This CDR3 is built from 15 residues. V lost 2 bases and J lost 8, with 18 bases in between. Germline V gene lookup returns CDR1 GTSNPN and CDR2 SVGIG (reference sequence). The CDR3 DNA sequence: TGTGCCTGGAGTCAAGGCAGGGGTGTTACCGAAAAACTGTTTTTT. Translation gives CAWSQGRGVTEKLFF.

The table lists this clone with a few counts. The chain is built from TRBV19 and TRBJ1-3; D remains unclear. The CDR3 is 18 amino acids. Germline CDR1 reads LNHDA; CDR2 reads SQIVND (reference sequence). V was cut by 3 bases and J by 4 bases, with 22 bases left in between. The CDR3 nucleotides read TGTGCCAGTAGTATTTTGGCGGGAGGGTCTTACTCCGGAAACACCATATATTTT. Translating gives CASSILAGGSYSGNTIYF.

This clone was picked up a small number of times. The gene calls are TRBV19 and TRBJ1-5; 9 nucleotides line up with TRBD1. J lost 2 bases, V lost 3 bases, and 2 bases had no gene match. This CDR3 is built from 15 residues. CDR1 and CDR2 (germline): LNHDA, SQIVND (reference sequence). CDR3 sequence: CASSIWTGGNQPQHF. The CDR3 nucleotides read TGTGCCAGTAGTATTTGGACAGGGGGCAATCAGCCCCAGCATTTT.